These 25 T cell receptor beta chains originate from one sample sequenced in a study of spatial heterogeneity in lung cancer. What these receptors recognize is not known. Findings and limits, study-wide: Within tumors, counts of expanded alpha and beta TCRs tracked tumor mutation counts.

TCRdb recomputed calls from the 5' RACE reads with MiXCR, one row per CDR3 protein. This sample has 12,000 or so distinct CDR3 sequences, with about 13% found just once. Time point specified: sample taken at primary tumor resection. Material: lung tumor tissue, obtained at surgery. The receptors derive from a male donor with early-stage non-small cell lung cancer.

This clonotype was observed at least ten times. The V call is TRBV12-3 or TRBV12-4, the J call TRBJ1-5; D gene unclear. The CDR3 length is 12 residues. V lost 4 bases to trimming and J lost 16 bases, with 17 bases between them. The DNA for the CDR3 is TGTGCCAGCAGTTCTCAAGGTGGTCAGCCCCATTTT. This gives the protein CASSSQGGQPHF.

This clonotype was seen only a few times. J is TRBJ2-2 and V is TRBV2, with D possibly being TRBD1 (6 bases). The V gene's germline CDR1 is SNHLY and CDR2 FYNNEI. Trimming cost V 4 bases and J 3 bases, with 12 bases left between them. This CDR3 has 15 amino acids. The CDR3 region is CASSAQGRYTGELFF. The CDR3 coding sequence is TGTGCCAGCAGTGCCCAGGGGCGGTACACCGGGGAGCTGTTTTTT.

This clonotype has at least ten counts. The chain carries TRBV10-3 and TRBJ1-3, with unresolved D. CDR3 size: 11 residues. Trimming took off 4 bases at V and 9 bases at J, with 7 bases between the two ends. CDR1 is ENHRY and CDR2 is SYGVKD in the germline V gene. CDR3 amino acids: CAISGGSTIYF. The DNA for the CDR3 is TGTGCCATCAGTGGAGGGAGCACCATATATTTT.

Remarks on this clonotype: A single base separates this from a much larger clone, so it may be a read error. This rearrangement joins TRBV12-3 or TRBV12-4 to TRBJ2-3, with a possible D match to TRBD2 (5 bases). The CDR3 has 14 amino acids. V was cut by 8 bases and J by 5 bases, with 17 bases left in between. CDR3 coding DNA: TGTGCCAGCCGTAGAGGGAATTGGGTAGATACGCAGTATTTT. Its protein is CASRRGNWVDTQYF.

This clonotype has a count of ten or more. The chain couples TRBV20-1 to TRBJ2-5; 9 bases agree with TRBD1. Per germline, CDR1 DFQATT and CDR2 SNEGSKA (reference sequence). The CDR3 consists of 14 residues. Unmatched junction bases numbered 7, after V lost 3 bases and J lost 5 bases. CDR3 sequence reads: CSARDRGLSETQYF. DNA for the CDR3: TGCAGTGCTAGGGACAGGGGATTGAGCGAGACCCAGTACTTC.

The chain has TRBV11-2 and TRBJ2-1; 7 nucleotides match TRBD1. CDR1 is SGHAT, CDR2 FQNNGV, per germline. Unmatched junction bases numbered 13, after V lost 3 bases and J lost 5 bases. The CDR3 sequence is 17 residues long. In nucleotides, the CDR3 is TGTGCCAGCAGCTTCCCCATCGACAGGGCTGAGAACAATGAGCAGTTCTTC. Translation: CASSFPIDRAENNEQFF.

The table lists this clonotype with a few counts. The chain links TRBV18 to TRBJ1-2; 7 bases map to TRBD1. V was pared by 2 bases and J by 2 bases, with 2 bases of the junction left unmatched. The CDR3 is made up of 14 amino acids. CDR1 is KGHSH and CDR2 is LQKENI in the germline V gene. This chain's CDR3 is CASSPEGQNYGYTF. As DNA, the CDR3 is TGTGCCAGCTCACCAGAGGGACAGAACTATGGCTACACCTTC.

This clonotype has only a few counts. CDR3 protein: CASRGTGGLSSLGNTIYF. The CDR3 DNA follows: TGCGCCAGCAGGGGGACAGGGGGCCTTTCTAGCCTCGGAAACACCATATATTTT. V gene TRBV10-2 combines with J gene TRBJ1-3; TRBD1 matches 12 bases. Trimming cost V 6 bases and J 4 bases; bases outside gene matches: 13. The germline V gene encodes CDR1 WSHSY and CDR2 SAAADI. The length of the CDR3 is 18 residues.

At least ten counts were recorded for this clonotype. V usage is TRBV4-3 and J usage is TRBJ2-7; 9 positions agree with TRBD1. With V trimmed by 4 bases and J by 4 bases, 8 bases remained unmatched. This CDR3 is built from 15 residues. CDR1 is LGHNA, CDR2 YSLEER, per germline. CDR3: CASSRAGQGVYEQYF. DNA of the CDR3: TGCGCCAGCAGCCGAGCGGGACAGGGTGTGTACGAGCAGTACTTC.

This clonotype showed up many times. The CDR3 is CASSPGGAGPTGELFF. The CDR3 DNA reads as TGTGCCAGCAGCCCCGGGGGCGCAGGGCCCACCGGGGAGCTGTTTTTT. The chain links TRBV11-3 to TRBJ2-2; D may match TRBD1 or TRBD2 (6 bases each). CDR3 length: 16 amino acids. Germline CDR1 reads SGHNT; CDR2 reads YENEEA. V gave up 5 bases and J gave up 4 bases, with 17 bases separating them.

This clonotype has at least ten counts. The chain has TRBV28 and TRBJ2-3; 16 nucleotides agree with TRBD2. The J segment lost 2 bases and the V segment lost 5 bases, leaving 10 bases of the junction unmatched. The CDR3 contains 19 residues. CDR1 MDHEN and CDR2 SYDVKM come from the germline V gene. CDR3 DNA sequence: TGTGCCAGCAGTCTACTACCGGGACTAGCGGGGGGGCCCACAGATACGCAGTATTTT. This translates into CASSLLPGLAGGPTDTQYF.

This clonotype was counted between two and nine times. The chain couples TRBV15 to TRBJ1-6, with D tentatively TRBD1 (6 bases). Trimming shortened V by 0 bases and J by 8 bases, and 14 bases separated the two germline ends. Germline-derived CDR1 and CDR2 are LNHNV and YYDKDF (reference sequence). The CDR3 runs 16 residues. The CDR3 DNA follows: TGTGCCACCAGCAGAGATTGGGCAGGGGAAGATTCACCCCTCCACTTT. The encoded protein is CATSRDWAGEDSPLHF. Using reference TRBV15 and TRBJ1-6 for the parts outside the CDR3, the full variable domain is DAMVIQNPRYQVTQFGKPVTLSCSQTLNHNVMYWYQQKSSQAPKLLFHYYDKDFNNEADTPDNFQSRRPNTSFCFLDIRSPGLGDTAMYLCATSRDWAGEDSPLHFGNGTRLTVT.

V is TRBV6-6 and J is TRBJ1-2; D possibly corresponds to TRBD1 (5 bases). This CDR3 spans 12 amino acids. V was cut by 4 bases and J by 8 bases, with 11 bases left in between. The germline V gene has CDR1 MNHNY and CDR2 SVGAGI (reference sequence). The CDR3 region is CASSFNWDGYTF. In nucleotides, the CDR3 is TGTGCCAGCAGTTTTAACTGGGACGGCTACACCTTC.

This clonotype was counted ten times or more. This chain connects TRBV6-1 to TRBJ2-1, with D uncertain. This CDR3 is 13 amino acids long. Germline V lookup: CDR1 MNHNS, CDR2 SASEGT. Deletions cut 10 bases from V and 4 bases from J, with 14 bases between. As DNA, the CDR3 is TGTGCCACCATACACCCGCCATACAATGAGCAGTTCTTC. Translation: CATIHPPYNEQFF.

In its sample, this clonotype was seen a few times. The chain combines TRBV3-1 with TRBJ2-5; D perhaps matches TRBD1 (6 bases). Germline values: CDR1 LGHDT, CDR2 YNNKEL (reference sequence). V lost 1 base to trimming and J lost 0 bases, with 12 bases between them. This CDR3 spans 16 amino acids. CDR3 coding DNA: TGTGCCAGCAGCCAAGGGCACTGGACAGACCAAGAGACCCAGTACTTC. As protein: CASSQGHWTDQETQYF.

This clonotype was observed a few times. The chain couples TRBV28 to TRBJ2-7; TRBD1 or TRBD2 may be the D gene (5 bases each). The V gene's germline CDR1 is MDHEN and CDR2 SYDVKM. The CDR3 covers 15 residues. V lost 7 bases to trimming and J lost 3 bases, with 19 bases between them. The DNA of the CDR3 is TGTGCCAGCACCCTAGCCCAGGCAGGGCGCTACGAGCAGTACTTC. Residues: CASTLAQAGRYEQYF.

In this sample, this clonotype turned up a few times. V gene TRBV6-1 combines with J gene TRBJ2-7; D might be TRBD2 (5 bases). CDR3 size: 13 residues. Per germline, CDR1 MNHNS and CDR2 SASEGT. Between the trimmed V and J ends, which lost 2 bases and 7 bases, there was a span of 12 bases. The CDR3 here is CASSEFLAGEQYF. CDR3 bases: TGTGCCAGCAGTGAATTCCTAGCCGGGGAGCAGTACTTC.

This clonotype was seen many times. The V and J genes are TRBV5-1 and TRBJ2-7, with D maybe TRBD2 (6 bases). The V and J ends lost 4 bases and 0 bases respectively, with 11 bases between them. Germline CDR1 and CDR2: SGHRS and YFSETQ. CDR3 length: 14 amino acids. This CDR3 reads CASSLGGYSYEQYF. CDR3 in DNA: TGCGCCAGCAGCCTCGGGGGTTACTCCTACGAGCAGTACTTC.

This clonotype was counted at least ten times. Here the CDR3 reads CASSQDQRGPGELFF. In nucleotides, the CDR3 is TGTGCCAGCAGCCAAGATCAACGGGGCCCCGGGGAGCTGTTTTTT. This sequence joins TRBV4-2 and TRBJ2-2, with D perhaps TRBD1 or TRBD2 (5 bases each). Germline loops: CDR1 LGHNA, CDR2 YNFKEQ. The CDR3 loop spans 15 amino acids. V was clipped by 0 bases and J by 6 bases, with 11 bases between them.

The J gene is TRBJ2-3, the V gene TRBV20-1; possibly TRBD2 for D (6 bases). The germline V gene has CDR1 DFQATT and CDR2 SNEGSKA (reference sequence). The CDR3 has 14 residues. Trimming took 4 bases from V and 2 from J, leaving 13 bases between them. This CDR3 reads CSAIGRDSTDTQYF. As DNA, the CDR3 is TGCAGTGCTATAGGAAGGGACTCCACAGATACGCAGTATTTT.

At least ten counts were recorded for this clonotype. V usage is TRBV20-1 and J usage is TRBJ2-7; 10 positions match TRBD1. The CDR3 length is 14 residues. V lost 2 bases to trimming and J lost 6 bases; unmatched junction nucleotides: 7. Looked up from germline, CDR1 is DFQATT and CDR2 is SNEGSKA (reference sequence). CDR3 sequence reads: CSARSDRDRGEQYF. CDR3 nucleotide sequence: TGCAGTGCTAGATCGGACAGGGACAGGGGCGAGCAGTACTTC.

By proportion, this clonotype is medium-sized. This rearrangement joins TRBV20-1 to TRBJ1-5, with a weak D call TRBD1 (5 bases). Germline CDR1 and CDR2: DFQATT and SNEGSKA (reference sequence). V lost 1 base, J lost 5 bases, and 18 bases lay in between. This CDR3 region has 16 residues. CDR3 nucleotides: TGCAGTGCTAGAGGATTAAGAGGGGATTTGGATCAGCCCCAGCATTTT. This gives the protein CSARGLRGDLDQPQHF.

This chain uses TRBV28 with TRBJ1-1; D is unclear. The length of the CDR3 is 15 residues. Looked up from germline, CDR1 is MDHEN and CDR2 is SYDVKM. V was clipped by 5 bases and J by 1 base, with 14 bases between them. The CDR3 DNA is TGTGCCAGCAGTCTAGAGGACCCACGGAACACTGAAGCTTTCTTT. This sequence encodes CASSLEDPRNTEAFF.

This rearrangement joins TRBV2 to TRBJ2-3, with D perhaps TRBD1 (6 bases). This CDR3 has 16 residues. Trimming took 6 bases from V and 2 from J, leaving 18 bases between them. CDR1 and CDR2 (germline): SNHLY, FYNNEI. The CDR3 DNA reads as TGTGCCAGCAGGAGCTCAACAGGGATACTCACAGATACGCAGTATTTT. It yields the protein CASRSSTGILTDTQYF.

This clonotype came up a few times. The chain carries TRBV4-1 and TRBJ1-3; no clear D gene. Deletions cut 1 base from V and 0 bases from J, with 1 base between. This CDR3 region has 13 residues. The germline gives CDR1 MGHRA, CDR2 YSYEKL. The CDR3 bases are TGCGCCAGCAGCCAAGTCTCTGGAAACACCATATATTTT. Protein product: CASSQVSGNTIYF.